The 5 T cell receptor beta chains given below trace back to one sample, sequenced in a study of cytomegalovirus exposure and HLA in healthy donors. Produced via immunoSEQ multiplex PCR; TCRdb's table is partial and in-frame only. The top ten clones hold roughly 0.88% of a sample with 250,000 to 400,000 clones, around 90% of them seen once. Sequenced sample: PBMCs. The receptor set was obtained from a man under 40 in good health and CMV-seronegative.

The chain has TRBV6-1 and TRBJ1-1; TRBD1 agrees at 10 bases. CDR3 length equals 16 residues. J lost 4 bases, V lost 4 bases, and 9 bases had no gene match. Germline assignment: CDR1 MNHNS and CDR2 SASEGT. This CDR3 is CASSGPGQGRGTEAFF. As DNA, the CDR3 is TGTGCCAGCAGTGGTCCGGGACAGGGGAGGGGCACTGAAGCTTTCTTT.

The chain joins TRBV25-1 to TRBJ1-3; D gene unclear. The CDR3 is 17 amino acids. Germline values: CDR1 MGHDK, CDR2 SYGVNS. V was shortened by 3 bases and J by 1 base, with 16 bases between the two germline ends. The CDR3 nucleotides read TGTGCCAGCAGTGACAACAGTGGTTTTCATTCTGGAAACACCATATATTTT. This translates into CASSDNSGFHSGNTIYF.

The chain employs TRBV25-1 and TRBJ2-1; D possibly corresponds to TRBD1 (5 bases). Trimming removed 0 bases from V and 9 bases from J, with 15 bases in between. The length of the CDR3 is 15 residues. CDR1 is MGHDK, CDR2 SYGVNS, per germline. CDR3 sequence reads: CASSEYAQVFGEQFF. CDR3 DNA: TGTGCCAGCAGTGAATATGCACAGGTGTTCGGTGAGCAGTTCTTC.

Details on this clone: Other DNA variants within this sample encode the same CDR3. The V gene is TRBV20-1, the J gene TRBJ2-7; D is unresolved. Germline V gene sequence: CDR1 DFQATT, CDR2 SNEGSKA (reference sequence). The V end was cut by 6 bases, the J end by 3 bases, with 9 bases between. CDR3 size: 11 residues. Written as DNA, the CDR3 is TGCAGTGCAAGGCAGGACTACGAGCAGTACTTC. Translation gives CSARQDYEQYF.

The chain employs TRBV6-5 and TRBJ1-2; D possibly corresponds to TRBD1 (5 bases). Germline V gene data show CDR1 as MNHEY and CDR2 as SVGAGI. The CDR3 spans 15 residues. V was clipped by 8 bases and J by 6 bases, with 22 bases between them. The DNA for the CDR3 is TGTGCCAGCGTAGGTCCAGGGTTCAACTCCGATGGCTACACCTTC. Translation: CASVGPGFNSDGYTF.